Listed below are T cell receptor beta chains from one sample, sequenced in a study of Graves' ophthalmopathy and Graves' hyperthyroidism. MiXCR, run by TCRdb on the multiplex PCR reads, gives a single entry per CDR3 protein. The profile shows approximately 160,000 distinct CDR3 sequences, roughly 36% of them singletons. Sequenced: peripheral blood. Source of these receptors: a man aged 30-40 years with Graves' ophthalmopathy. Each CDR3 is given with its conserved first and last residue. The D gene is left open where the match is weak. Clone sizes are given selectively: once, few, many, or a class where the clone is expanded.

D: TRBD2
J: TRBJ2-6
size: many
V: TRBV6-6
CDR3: CASSYVPAGGPGSGANVLTF
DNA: TGTGCCAGCAGTTATGTTCCAGCGGGAGGGCCCGGCTCTGGGGCCAACGTCCTGACTTTC

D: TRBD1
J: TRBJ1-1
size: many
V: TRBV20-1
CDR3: CSAWTGVNTEAFF
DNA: TGCAGTGCCTGGACAGGGGTGAACACTGAAGCTTTCTTT

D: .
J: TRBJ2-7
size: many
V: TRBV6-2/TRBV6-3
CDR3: CASKRTTYEQYF
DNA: TGTGCCAGCAAGAGGACGACCTACGAGCAGTACTTC

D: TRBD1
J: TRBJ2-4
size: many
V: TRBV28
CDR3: CASIPRGTGKNIQYF
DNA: TGTGCCAGCATCCCTCGAGGGACAGGCAAAAACATTCAGTACTTC

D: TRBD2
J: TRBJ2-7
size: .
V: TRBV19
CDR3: CASSIIGSSGVHEQYF
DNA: TGTGCCAGTAGTATAATCGGAAGCAGCGGGGTACACGAGCAGTACTTC

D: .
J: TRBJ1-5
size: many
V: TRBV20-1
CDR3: CSAADRSYQPQHF
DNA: TGCAGTGCTGCAGACAGATCCTATCAGCCCCAGCATTTT

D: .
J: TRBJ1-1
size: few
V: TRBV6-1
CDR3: CASSEWGEGTEAFF
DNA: TGTGCCAGCAGTGAATGGGGGGAAGGGACTGAAGCTTTCTTT

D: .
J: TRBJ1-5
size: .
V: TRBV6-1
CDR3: CASRSQGNGGNQPQHF
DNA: TGTGCCAGCAGATCTCAGGGAAATGGGGGCAATCAGCCCCAGCATTTT

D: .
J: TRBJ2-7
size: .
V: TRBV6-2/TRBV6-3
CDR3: CASSNSYEQYF
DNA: TGTGCCAGCTCTAACTCCTACGAGCAGTACTTC

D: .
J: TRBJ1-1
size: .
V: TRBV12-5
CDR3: CASGLVRGGSTEAFF
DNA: TGTGCTAGTGGTTTGGTACGGGGGGGGTCCACTGAAGCTTTCTTT

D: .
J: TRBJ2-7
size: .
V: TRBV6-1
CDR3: CASSVLANYEQYF
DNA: TGTGCCAGCAGTGTCCTAGCAAACTACGAGCAGTACTTC

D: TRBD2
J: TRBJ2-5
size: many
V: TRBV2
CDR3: CASSPASGSVETQYF
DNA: TGTGCCAGCAGTCCGGCTAGCGGGAGTGTAGAGACCCAGTACTTC

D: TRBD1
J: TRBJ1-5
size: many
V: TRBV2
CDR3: CASSEQGQGLQPQHF
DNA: TGTGCCAGCAGTGAACAGGGACAGGGGCTTCAGCCCCAGCATTTT